These 9 T cell receptor beta chains were sequenced from one sample in a study of T cells in Graves' hyperthyroidism and ophthalmopathy. Authors of the study amplified TCR beta CDR3 regions from RNA transcripts. In the first-round RT-PCR of the TCR CDR3, the HTBI primer set was used. MiXCR was run by TCRdb on the multiplex PCR reads, yielding one entry per CDR3 protein. The table has a few hundred thousand distinct CDR3 sequences, roughly an eighth seen once. The sequencing input was blood. All receptors derive from a woman in her thirties or forties with Graves' ophthalmopathy.

The chain joins TRBV2 to TRBJ2-1; TRBD2 agrees at 8 bases. CDR3 length: 14 residues. With V trimmed by 7 bases and J by 0 bases, 2 bases remained unmatched. Germline CDR1 is SNHLY and CDR2 is FYNNEI. This chain's CDR3 is CASKTSVSYNEQFF. The CDR3 nucleotides read TGTGCCAGCAAGACTAGCGTCTCCTACAATGAGCAGTTCTTC.

This clonotype was seen many times. The V call is TRBV14, the J call TRBJ2-1; 7 bases fit TRBD1. The CDR3 is 14 residues long. Germline assignment: CDR1 SGHDN and CDR2 FVKESK. The trim removed 4 bases at V and 4 bases at J, leaving 4 bases unmatched. The CDR3 coding sequence is TGTGCCAGCAGCCCCCGGGACAGTTACAATGAGCAGTTCTTC. Translated: CASSPRDSYNEQFF.

This clonotype has ten or more counts. The chain joins TRBV20-1 to TRBJ2-5; a weak D match, TRBD1 (5 bases). Germline V gives CDR1 DFQATT, CDR2 SNEGSKA (reference sequence). With 6 bases removed from V and 5 bases from J, the gap between germline ends came to 16 bases. The CDR3 has 13 amino acids. CDR3 sequence (DNA): TGCAGTGCCAGGGATAGTAAATCTGAGACCCAGTACTTC. It specifies CSARDSKSETQYF.

This clonotype was detected only a few times. The chain combines TRBV15 with TRBJ1-6; maybe TRBD1 (6 bases). Germline CDR1 and CDR2: LNHNV and YYDKDF (reference sequence). This CDR3 region has 16 residues. Deletions cut 0 bases from V and 9 bases from J, with 15 bases between. CDR3 sequence: CATSRDATGPSSPLHF. DNA of the CDR3: TGTGCCACCAGCAGAGATGCAACAGGGCCCAGTTCACCCCTCCACTTT.

This sequence joins TRBV3-1 and TRBJ2-7, with a weak D call TRBD1 (5 bases). V was pared by 3 bases and J by 4 bases, with 10 bases between. The germline V gene has CDR1 LGHDT and CDR2 YNNKEL (reference sequence). The CDR3 contains 13 residues. DNA for the CDR3: TGTGCCAGCAGCCAGGCGGCAGGGTACGAGCAGTACTTC. Residues: CASSQAAGYEQYF.

The table lists this clonotype with many counts. The J gene is TRBJ1-5, the V gene TRBV3-1; D ambiguous. The CDR3 runs 15 residues. CDR1 is LGHDT and CDR2 is YNNKEL in the germline V gene (reference sequence). Trimming shortened V by 0 bases and J by 11 bases, and 17 bases separated the two germline ends. The CDR3 region has the DNA TGTGCCAGCAGCCAAGATTTTGGGCCACGGGCAGCCCAGCATTTT. The encoded protein is CASSQDFGPRAAQHF.

The chain employs TRBV6-1 and TRBJ2-3, with D unclear. V lost 7 bases, J lost 1 base, and 9 bases lay in between. Germline CDR1 MNHNS, CDR2 SASEGT. CDR3 length: 13 residues. Here the CDR3 reads CASTADGTDTQYF. The CDR3 bases are TGTGCCAGCACGGCGGATGGCACAGATACGCAGTATTTT.

This clonotype was detected many times. The gene calls are TRBV7-8 and TRBJ2-1, with 8 bases identical to TRBD1. The CDR3 is made up of 16 amino acids. Germline CDR1 reads SGHVS; CDR2 reads FQNEAQ. V was pared by 2 bases and J by 8 bases, with 11 bases of the junction left unmatched. CDR3 in amino acids: CASSLWGQAFRDEQFF. In nucleotides, the CDR3 is TGTGCCAGCAGCTTATGGGGACAGGCATTTAGGGATGAGCAGTTCTTC.

The J gene is TRBJ2-1, the V gene TRBV30; 8 positions match TRBD2. The CDR3 length is 18 residues. The V and J ends lost 0 bases and 1 base, in that order; junction bases with no gene match: 11. Germline loops: CDR1 GTSNPN, CDR2 SVGIG (reference sequence). The CDR3 is CAWSVPRAGVVSYNEQFF. CDR3 sequence (DNA): TGTGCCTGGAGTGTACCGAGAGCGGGAGTTGTGTCCTACAATGAGCAGTTCTTC.